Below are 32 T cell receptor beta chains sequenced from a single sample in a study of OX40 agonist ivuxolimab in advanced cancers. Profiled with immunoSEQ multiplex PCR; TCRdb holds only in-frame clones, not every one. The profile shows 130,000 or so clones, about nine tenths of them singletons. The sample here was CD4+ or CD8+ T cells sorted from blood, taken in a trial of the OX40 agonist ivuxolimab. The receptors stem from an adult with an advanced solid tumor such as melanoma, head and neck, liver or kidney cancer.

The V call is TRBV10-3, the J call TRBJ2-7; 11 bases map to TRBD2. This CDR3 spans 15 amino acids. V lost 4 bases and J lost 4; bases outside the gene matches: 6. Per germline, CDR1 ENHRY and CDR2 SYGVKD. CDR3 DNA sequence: TGTGCCATCAGTGGGGGGACTAGCGGTCTTTACGAGCAGTACTTC. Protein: CAISGGTSGLYEQYF.

CDR3 region: CASSVYSRNYGYTF. The CDR3 DNA is TGTGCCAGCAGTGTGTACAGTCGTAACTATGGCTACACCTTC. The V gene is TRBV2, the J gene TRBJ1-2; D gene unclear. CDR3 length: 14 amino acids. Trimming took 4 bases from V and 1 from J, leaving 10 bases between them. Germline loops: CDR1 SNHLY, CDR2 FYNNEI.

CDR3 amino acids: CASSSLKGASYTEAFF. The CDR3 nucleotides read TGCGCCAGCAGCTCCTTGAAGGGGGCCAGTTACACTGAAGCTTTCTTT. The chain has TRBV5-1 and TRBJ1-1; the match to TRBD1 covers 7 bases. CDR1 and CDR2 (germline): SGHRS, YFSETQ. The CDR3 runs to 16 residues. V was clipped by 3 bases and J by 3 bases; unmatched bases: 11.

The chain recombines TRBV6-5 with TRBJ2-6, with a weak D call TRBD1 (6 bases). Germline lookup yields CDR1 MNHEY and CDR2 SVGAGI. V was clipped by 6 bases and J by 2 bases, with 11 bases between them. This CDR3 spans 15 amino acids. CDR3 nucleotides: TGTGCCAGCAGCCGTCAGGGGACTGGGGCCAACGTCCTGACTTTC. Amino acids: CASSRQGTGANVLTF.

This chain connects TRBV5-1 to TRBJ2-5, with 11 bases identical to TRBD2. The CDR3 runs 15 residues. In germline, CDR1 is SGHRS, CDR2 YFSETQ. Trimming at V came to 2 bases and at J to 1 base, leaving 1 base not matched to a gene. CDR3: CASSLGTSGQETQYF. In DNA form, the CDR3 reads TGCGCCAGCAGCTTAGGGACTAGCGGCCAAGAGACCCAGTACTTC.

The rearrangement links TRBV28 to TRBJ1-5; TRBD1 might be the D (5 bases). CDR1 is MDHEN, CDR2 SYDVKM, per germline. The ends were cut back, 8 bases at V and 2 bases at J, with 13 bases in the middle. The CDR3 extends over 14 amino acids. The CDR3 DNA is TGTGCCAGCTGGGAGGGGATAGGCAATCAGCCCCAGCATTTT. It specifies CASWEGIGNQPQHF.

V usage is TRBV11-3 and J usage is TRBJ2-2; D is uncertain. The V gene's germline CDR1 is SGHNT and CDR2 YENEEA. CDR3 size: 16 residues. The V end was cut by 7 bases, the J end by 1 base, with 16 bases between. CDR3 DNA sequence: TGTGCCAGCACTCGAGTTGTTTCAGAGAACACCGGGGAGCTGTTTTTT. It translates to CASTRVVSENTGELFF. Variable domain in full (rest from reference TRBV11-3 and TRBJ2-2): EAGVVQSPRYKIIEKKQPVAFWCNPISGHNTLYWYLQNLGQGPELLIRYENEEAVDDSQLPKDRFSAERLKGVDSTLKIQPAELGDSAVYLCASTRVVSENTGELFFGEGSRLTVL.

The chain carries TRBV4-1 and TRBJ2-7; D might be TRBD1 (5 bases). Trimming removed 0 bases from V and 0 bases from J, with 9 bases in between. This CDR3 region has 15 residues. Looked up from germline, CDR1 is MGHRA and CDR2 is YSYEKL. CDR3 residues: CASSQDRQSSYEQYF. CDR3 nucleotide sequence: TGCGCCAGCAGCCAAGATAGACAGAGCTCCTACGAGCAGTACTTC.

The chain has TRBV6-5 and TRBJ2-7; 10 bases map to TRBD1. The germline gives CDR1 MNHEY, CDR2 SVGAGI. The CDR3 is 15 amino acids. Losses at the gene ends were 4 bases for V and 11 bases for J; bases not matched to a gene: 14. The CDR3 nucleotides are TGTGCCAGCAGTTCCTCCGGGACAGGGGCTTCGGAAAAGTACTTC. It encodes CASSSSGTGASEKYF.

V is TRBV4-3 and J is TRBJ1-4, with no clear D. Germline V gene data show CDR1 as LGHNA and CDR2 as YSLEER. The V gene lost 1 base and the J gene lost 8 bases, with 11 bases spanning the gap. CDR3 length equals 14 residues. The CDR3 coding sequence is TGCGCCAGCAGCCAAGGTCCGGGGAACGAAAAACTGTTTTTT. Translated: CASSQGPGNEKLFF.

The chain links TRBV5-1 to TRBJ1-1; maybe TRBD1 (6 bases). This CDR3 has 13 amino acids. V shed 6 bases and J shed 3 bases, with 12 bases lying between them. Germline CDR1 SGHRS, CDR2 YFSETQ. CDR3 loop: CASIGGADTEAFF. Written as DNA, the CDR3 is TGCGCCAGCATCGGGGGGGCTGACACTGAAGCTTTCTTT.

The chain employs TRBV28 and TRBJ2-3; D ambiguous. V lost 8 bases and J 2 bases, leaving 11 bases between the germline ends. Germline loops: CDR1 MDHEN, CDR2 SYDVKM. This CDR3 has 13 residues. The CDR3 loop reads CASLPGDTDTQYF. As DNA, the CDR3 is TGTGCCAGCTTACCAGGAGACACAGATACGCAGTATTTT.

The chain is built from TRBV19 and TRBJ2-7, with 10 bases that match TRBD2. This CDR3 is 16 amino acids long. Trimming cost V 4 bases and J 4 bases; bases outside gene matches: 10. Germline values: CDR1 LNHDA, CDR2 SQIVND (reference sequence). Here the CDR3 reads CASSNDPSGSSYEQYF. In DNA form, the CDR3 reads TGTGCCAGTAGTAATGACCCTAGCGGGAGTAGTTACGAGCAGTACTTC.

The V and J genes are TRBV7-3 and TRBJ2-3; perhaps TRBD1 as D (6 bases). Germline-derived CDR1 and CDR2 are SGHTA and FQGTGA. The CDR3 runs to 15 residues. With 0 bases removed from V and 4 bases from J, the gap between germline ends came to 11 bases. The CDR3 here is CASSLTGASSDTQYF. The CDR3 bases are TGTGCCAGCAGCTTAACGGGGGCTAGCTCAGATACGCAGTATTTT. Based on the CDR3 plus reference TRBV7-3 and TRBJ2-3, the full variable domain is GAGVSQTPSNKVTEKGKYVELRCDPISGHTALYWYRQSLGQGPEFLIYFQGTGAADDSGLPNDRFFAVRPEGSVSTLKIQRTERGDSAVYLCASSLTGASSDTQYFGPGTRLTVL.

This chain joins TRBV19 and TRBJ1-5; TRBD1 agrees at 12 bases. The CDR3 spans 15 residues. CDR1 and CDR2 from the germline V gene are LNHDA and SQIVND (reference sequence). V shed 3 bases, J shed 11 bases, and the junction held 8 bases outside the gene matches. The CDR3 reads CASSMIGTGGLSQHF. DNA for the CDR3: TGTGCCAGTAGTATGATAGGGACAGGGGGCTTGTCCCAGCATTTT.

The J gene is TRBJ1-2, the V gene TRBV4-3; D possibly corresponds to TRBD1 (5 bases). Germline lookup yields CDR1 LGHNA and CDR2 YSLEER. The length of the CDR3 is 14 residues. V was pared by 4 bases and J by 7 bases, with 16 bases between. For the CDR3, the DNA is TGCGCCAGCAGCCCTGTGGGGGGGATCGGTGGCTACACCTTC. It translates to CASSPVGGIGGYTF.

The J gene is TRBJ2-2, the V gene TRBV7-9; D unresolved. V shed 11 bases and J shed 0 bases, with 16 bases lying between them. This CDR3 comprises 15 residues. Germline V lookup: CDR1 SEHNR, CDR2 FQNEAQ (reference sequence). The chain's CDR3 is CAYVRLSANTGELFF. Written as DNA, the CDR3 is TGTGCCTACGTACGGCTGTCCGCGAACACCGGGGAGCTGTTTTTT. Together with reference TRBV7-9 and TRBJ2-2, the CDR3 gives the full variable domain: DTGVSQNPRHKITKRGQNVTFRCDPISEHNRLYWYRQTLGQGPEFLTYFQNEAQLEKSRLLSDRFSAERPKGSFSTLEIQRTEQGDSAMYLCAYVRLSANTGELFFGEGSRLTVL.

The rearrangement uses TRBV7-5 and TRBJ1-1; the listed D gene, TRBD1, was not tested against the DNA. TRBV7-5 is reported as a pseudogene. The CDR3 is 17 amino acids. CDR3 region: CARSLETGGQENTEAFF. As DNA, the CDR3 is TGTGCCAGAAGCTTAGAGACAGGGGGCCAGGAGAACACTGAAGCTTTCTTT.

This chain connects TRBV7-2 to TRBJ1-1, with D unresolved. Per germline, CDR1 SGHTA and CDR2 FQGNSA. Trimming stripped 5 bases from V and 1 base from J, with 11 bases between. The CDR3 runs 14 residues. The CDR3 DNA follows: TGTGCCAGCAGCCCACCCTGGCGGAACACTGAAGCTTTCTTT. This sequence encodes CASSPPWRNTEAFF.

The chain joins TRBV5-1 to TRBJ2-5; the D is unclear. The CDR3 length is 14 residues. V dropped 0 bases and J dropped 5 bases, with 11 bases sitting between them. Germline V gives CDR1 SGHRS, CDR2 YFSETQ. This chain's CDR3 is CASSLASREETQYF. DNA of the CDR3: TGCGCCAGCAGCTTGGCCTCAAGAGAGGAGACCCAGTACTTC.

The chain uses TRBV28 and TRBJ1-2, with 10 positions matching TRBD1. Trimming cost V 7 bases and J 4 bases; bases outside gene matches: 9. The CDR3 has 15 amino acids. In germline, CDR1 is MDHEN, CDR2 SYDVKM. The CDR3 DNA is TGTGCCAGCAACACAGGGACAGGGGTGCTCTATGGCTACACCTTC. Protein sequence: CASNTGTGVLYGYTF.

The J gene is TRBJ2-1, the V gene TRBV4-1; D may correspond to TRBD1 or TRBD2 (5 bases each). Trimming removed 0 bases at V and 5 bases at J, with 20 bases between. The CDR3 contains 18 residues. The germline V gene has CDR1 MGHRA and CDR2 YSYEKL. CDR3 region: CASSQEGPGDARDNEQFF. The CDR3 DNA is TGCGCCAGCAGCCAAGAGGGCCCCGGGGACGCTCGAGACAATGAGCAGTTCTTC.

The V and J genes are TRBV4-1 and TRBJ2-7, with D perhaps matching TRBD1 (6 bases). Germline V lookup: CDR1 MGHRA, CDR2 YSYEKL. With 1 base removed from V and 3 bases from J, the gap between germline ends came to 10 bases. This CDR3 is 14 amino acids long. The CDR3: CASSQVAGDYEQYF. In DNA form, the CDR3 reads TGCGCCAGCAGCCAAGTTGCAGGGGACTACGAGCAGTACTTC.

CDR3 DNA: TGCGCCAGCAGCTTGGGGGTCAAATCCTCCTACGAGCAGTACTTC. This sequence encodes CASSLGVKSSYEQYF. The rearrangement joins TRBV5-1 to TRBJ2-7; D remains ambiguous. This CDR3 comprises 15 residues. V lost 0 bases and J lost 0, with 10 bases in between. CDR1 is SGHRS and CDR2 is YFSETQ in the germline V gene.

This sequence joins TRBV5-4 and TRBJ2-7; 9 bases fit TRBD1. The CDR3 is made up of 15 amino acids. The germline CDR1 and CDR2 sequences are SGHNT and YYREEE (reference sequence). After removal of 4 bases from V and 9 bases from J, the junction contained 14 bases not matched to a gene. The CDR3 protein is CASSLAGTGRRGQYF. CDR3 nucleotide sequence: TGTGCCAGCAGCCTAGCCGGGACAGGGCGACGGGGGCAGTACTTC.

In DNA, the CDR3 is TGTGCCAGCAGCTTGGCCGCAGTGAGCTATGGCTACACCTTC. Residues: CASSLAAVSYGYTF. The genes are TRBV5-8 and TRBJ1-2; D unresolved. CDR3 length equals 14 residues. Between the trimmed V and J ends, which lost 0 bases and 4 bases, there was a span of 10 bases. Germline CDR1 and CDR2: SGHTS and YDEGEE.

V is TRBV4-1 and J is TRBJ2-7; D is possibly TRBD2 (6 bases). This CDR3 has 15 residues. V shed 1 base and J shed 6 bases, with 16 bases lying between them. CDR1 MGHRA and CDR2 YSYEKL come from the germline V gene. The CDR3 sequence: CASSQGTPGVGEQYF. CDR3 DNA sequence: TGCGCCAGCAGCCAAGGGACGCCGGGGGTGGGCGAGCAGTACTTC.

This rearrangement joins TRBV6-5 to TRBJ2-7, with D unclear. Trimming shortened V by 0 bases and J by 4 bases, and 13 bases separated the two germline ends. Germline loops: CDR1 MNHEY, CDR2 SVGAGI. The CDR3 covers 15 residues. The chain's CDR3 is CASSYSRQTPYEQYF. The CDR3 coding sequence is TGTGCCAGCAGTTACTCGCGACAAACACCATACGAGCAGTACTTC.

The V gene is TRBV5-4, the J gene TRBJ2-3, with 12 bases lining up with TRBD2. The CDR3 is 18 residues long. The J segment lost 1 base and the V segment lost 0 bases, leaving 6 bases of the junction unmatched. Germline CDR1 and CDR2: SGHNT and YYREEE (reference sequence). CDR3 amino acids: CASSLGPLAGGGTDTQYF. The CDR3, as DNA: TGTGCCAGCAGCTTGGGTCCTCTAGCGGGAGGGGGCACAGATACGCAGTATTTT.

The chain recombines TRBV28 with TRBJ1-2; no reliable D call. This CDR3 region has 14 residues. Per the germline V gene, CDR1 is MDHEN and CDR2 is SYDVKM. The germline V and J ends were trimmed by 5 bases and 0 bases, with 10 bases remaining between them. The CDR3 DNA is TGTGCCAGCAGTCCCAAAGGAACTAACTATGGCTACACCTTC. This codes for CASSPKGTNYGYTF.

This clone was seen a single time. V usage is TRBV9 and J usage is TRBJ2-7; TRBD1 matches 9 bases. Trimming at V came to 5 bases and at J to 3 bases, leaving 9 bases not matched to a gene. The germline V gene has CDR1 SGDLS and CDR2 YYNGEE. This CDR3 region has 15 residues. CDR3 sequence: CASSAGGGQGYEQYF. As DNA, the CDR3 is TGTGCCAGCAGTGCTGGAGGGGGACAGGGCTACGAGCAGTACTTC. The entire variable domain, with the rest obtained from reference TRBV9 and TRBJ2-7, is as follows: DSGVTQTPKHLITATGQRVTLRCSPRSGDLSVYWYQQSLDQGLQFLIQYYNGEERAKGNILERFSAQQFPDLHSELNLSSLELGDSALYFCASSAGGGQGYEQYFGPGTRLTVT.

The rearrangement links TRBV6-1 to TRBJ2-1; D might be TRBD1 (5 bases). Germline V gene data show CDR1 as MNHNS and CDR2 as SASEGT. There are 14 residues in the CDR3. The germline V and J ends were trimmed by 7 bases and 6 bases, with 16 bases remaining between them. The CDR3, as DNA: TGTGCCAGCACCCCGAGACAGCGACCCAATGAGCAGTTCTTC. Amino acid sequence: CASTPRQRPNEQFF.